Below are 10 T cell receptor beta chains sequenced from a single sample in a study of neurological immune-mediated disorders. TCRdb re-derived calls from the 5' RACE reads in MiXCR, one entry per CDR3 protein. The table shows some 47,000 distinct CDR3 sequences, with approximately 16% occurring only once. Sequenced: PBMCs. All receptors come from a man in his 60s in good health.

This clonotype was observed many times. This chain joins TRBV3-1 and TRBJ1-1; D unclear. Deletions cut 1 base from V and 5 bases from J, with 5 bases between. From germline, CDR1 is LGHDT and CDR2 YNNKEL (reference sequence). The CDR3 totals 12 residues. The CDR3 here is CASSQARTEAFF. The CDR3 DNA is TGTGCCAGCAGCCAAGCGAGGACTGAAGCTTTCTTT.

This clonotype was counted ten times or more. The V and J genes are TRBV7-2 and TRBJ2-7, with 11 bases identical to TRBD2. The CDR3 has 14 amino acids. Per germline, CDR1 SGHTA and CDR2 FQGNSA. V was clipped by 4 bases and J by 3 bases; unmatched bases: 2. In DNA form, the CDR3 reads TGTGCCAGCAGCTGGGGGACTAGCGGCTACGAGCAGTACTTC. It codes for CASSWGTSGYEQYF. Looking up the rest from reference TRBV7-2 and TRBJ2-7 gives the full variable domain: GAGVSQSPSNKVTEKGKDVELRCDPISGHTALYWYRQSLGQGLEFLIYFQGNSAPDKSGLPSDRFSAERTGGSVSTLTIQRTQQEDSAVYLCASSWGTSGYEQYFGPGTRLTVT.

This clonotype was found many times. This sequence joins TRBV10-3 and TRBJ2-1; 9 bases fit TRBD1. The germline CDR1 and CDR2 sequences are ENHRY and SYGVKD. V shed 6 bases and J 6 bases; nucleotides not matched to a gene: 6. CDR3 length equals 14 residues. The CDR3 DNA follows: TGTGCCATCAGGACGGGACAGGGAGGCAATGAGCAGTTCTTC. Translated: CAIRTGQGGNEQFF.

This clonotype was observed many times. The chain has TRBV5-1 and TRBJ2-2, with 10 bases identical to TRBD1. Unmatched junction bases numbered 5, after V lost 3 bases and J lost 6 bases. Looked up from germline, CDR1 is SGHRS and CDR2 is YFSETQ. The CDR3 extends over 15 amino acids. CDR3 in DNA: TGCGCCAGCAGCTCCCGGACAGGGGGGGCCGGGGAGCTGTTTTTT. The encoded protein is CASSSRTGGAGELFF.

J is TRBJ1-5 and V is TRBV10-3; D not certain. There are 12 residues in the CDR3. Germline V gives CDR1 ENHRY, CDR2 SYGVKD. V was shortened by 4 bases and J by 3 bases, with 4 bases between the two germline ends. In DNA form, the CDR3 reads TGTGCCATCAGTGGGGCCAATCAGCCCCAGCATTTT. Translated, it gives CAISGANQPQHF.

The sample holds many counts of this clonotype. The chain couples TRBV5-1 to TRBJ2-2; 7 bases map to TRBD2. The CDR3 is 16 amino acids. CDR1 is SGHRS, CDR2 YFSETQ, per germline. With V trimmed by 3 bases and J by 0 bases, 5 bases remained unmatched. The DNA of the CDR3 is TGCGCCAGCAGCTCCTGGAGCGGGGCGAACACCGGGGAGCTGTTTTTT. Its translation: CASSSWSGANTGELFF.

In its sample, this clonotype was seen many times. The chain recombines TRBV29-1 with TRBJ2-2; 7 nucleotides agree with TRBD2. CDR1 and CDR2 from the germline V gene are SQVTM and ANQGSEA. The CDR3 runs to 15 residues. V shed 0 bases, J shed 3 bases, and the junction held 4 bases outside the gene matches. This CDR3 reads CSVEEDSGYTGELFF. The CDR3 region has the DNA TGCAGCGTTGAAGAAGATAGCGGGTACACCGGGGAGCTGTTTTTT.

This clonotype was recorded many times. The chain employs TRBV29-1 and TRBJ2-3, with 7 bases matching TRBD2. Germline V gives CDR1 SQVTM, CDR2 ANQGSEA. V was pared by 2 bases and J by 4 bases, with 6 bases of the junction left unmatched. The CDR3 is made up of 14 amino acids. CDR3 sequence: CSVEKTSWADTQYF. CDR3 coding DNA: TGCAGCGTTGAAAAGACTAGCTGGGCAGATACGCAGTATTTT.

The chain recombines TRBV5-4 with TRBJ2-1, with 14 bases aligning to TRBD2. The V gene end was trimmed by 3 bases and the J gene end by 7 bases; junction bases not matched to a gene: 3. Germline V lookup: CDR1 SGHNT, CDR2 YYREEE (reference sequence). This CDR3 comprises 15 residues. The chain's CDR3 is CASSSRTSGRNEQFF. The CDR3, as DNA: TGTGCCAGCAGCTCACGGACTAGCGGGAGGAATGAGCAGTTCTTC.

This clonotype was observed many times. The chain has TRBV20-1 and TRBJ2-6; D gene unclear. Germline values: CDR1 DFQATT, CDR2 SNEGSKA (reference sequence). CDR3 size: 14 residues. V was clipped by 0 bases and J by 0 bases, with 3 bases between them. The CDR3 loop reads CSARDGSGANVLTF. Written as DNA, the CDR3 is TGCAGTGCTAGAGATGGCTCTGGGGCCAACGTCCTGACTTTC.